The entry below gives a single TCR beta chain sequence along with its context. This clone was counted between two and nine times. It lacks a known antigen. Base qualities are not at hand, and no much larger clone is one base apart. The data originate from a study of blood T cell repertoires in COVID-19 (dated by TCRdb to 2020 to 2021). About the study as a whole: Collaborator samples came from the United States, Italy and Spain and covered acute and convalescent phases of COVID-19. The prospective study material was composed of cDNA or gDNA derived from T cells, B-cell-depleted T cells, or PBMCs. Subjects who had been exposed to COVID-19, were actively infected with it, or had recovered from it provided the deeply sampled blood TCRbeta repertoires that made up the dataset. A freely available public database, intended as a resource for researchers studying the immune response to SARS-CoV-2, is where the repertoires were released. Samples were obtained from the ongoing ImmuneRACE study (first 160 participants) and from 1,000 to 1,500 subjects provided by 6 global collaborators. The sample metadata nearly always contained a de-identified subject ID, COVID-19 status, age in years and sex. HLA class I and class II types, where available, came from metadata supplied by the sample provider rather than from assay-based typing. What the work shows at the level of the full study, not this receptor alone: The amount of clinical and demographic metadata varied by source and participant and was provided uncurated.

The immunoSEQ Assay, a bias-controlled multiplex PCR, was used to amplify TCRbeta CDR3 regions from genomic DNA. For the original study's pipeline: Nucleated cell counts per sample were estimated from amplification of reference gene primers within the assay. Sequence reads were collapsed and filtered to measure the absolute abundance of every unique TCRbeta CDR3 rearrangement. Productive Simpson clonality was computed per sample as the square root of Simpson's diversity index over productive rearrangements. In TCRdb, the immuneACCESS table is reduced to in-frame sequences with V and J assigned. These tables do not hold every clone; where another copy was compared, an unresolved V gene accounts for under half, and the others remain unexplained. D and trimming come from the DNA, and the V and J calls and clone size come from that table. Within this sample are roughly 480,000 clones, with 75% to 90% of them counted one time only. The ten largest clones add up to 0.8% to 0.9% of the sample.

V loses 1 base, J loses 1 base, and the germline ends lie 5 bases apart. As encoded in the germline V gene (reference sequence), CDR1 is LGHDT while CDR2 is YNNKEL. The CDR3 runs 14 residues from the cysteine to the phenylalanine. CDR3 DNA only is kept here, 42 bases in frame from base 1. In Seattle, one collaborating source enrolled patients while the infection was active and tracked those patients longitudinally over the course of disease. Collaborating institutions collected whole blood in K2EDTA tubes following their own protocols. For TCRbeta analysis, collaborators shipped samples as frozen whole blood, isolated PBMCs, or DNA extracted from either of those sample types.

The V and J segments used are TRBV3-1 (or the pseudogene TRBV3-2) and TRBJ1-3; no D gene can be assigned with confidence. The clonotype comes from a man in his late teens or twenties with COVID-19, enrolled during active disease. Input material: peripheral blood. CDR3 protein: CASSQGRSGNTIYF. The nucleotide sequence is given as TGTGCCAGCAGCCAAGGGAGGTCTGGAAACACCATATATTTT.